The clone carrying this T cell receptor beta chain was detected only a few times. The data were taken from a study of T-cell memory formation after mild COVID-19. There are 13 residues in the CDR3. Trimming took 2 bases from V and 0 from J, leaving 6 bases between them. Germline V gives CDR1 SGHNT, CDR2 YYREEE (reference sequence). In TCRdb, the 5' RACE reads were re-called with MiXCR into one record per CDR3 protein. The sample yields approximately 100,000 distinct CDR3 sequences, roughly an eighth seen once. The sequence derives from an adult woman who had mild COVID-19 (a few samples of this study predate the infection). Cell type and time point are not known. The chain combines TRBV5-4 with TRBJ2-7, with D uncertain. Material: PBMCs or a T cell subset sorted from them (not recorded which). The CDR3 bases are TGTGCCAGCAGCTTCGGCAACTCCTACGAGCAGTACTTC. Protein sequence: CASSFGNSYEQYF.